Listed below are T cell receptor beta chains from one sample, sequenced in a study of blood T cell repertoires in COVID-19. Sequencing was performed with immunoSEQ multiplex PCR; in TCRdb, only in-frame clones are kept and a portion is missing. The data contain about 210,000 clones, roughly 86% of them singletons. The sequenced material came from peripheral blood. These receptors were taken from a woman between 45 and 65 years old with active or convalescent COVID-19. The CDR3 runs from the conserved cysteine through the conserved F or W. The D gene is left open where the match is weak. Part of the rows lack a size; the others show once, few, many or a class for expanded clones.

D: NA; V: TRBV28; size: NA; J: TRBJ1-6; DNA: TGTGCCAGCAGCCAGTCGTCCGTTTATAATTCACCCCTCCACTTT; CDR3: CASSQSSVYNSPLHF
D: NA; V: TRBV29-1; size: NA; J: TRBJ1-2; DNA: TGCAGCGTTGGCTCCCGGGGTTCAATGGACTATGGCTACACCTTC; CDR3: CSVGSRGSMDYGYTF
D: TRBD2; V: TRBV7-2; size: NA; J: TRBJ2-5; DNA: TGTGCCAGCAGCTTAACCGGGACTATAACAGAGACCCAGTACTTC; CDR3: CASSLTGTITETQYF
D: NA; V: TRBV11-2; size: NA; J: TRBJ2-7; DNA: TGTGCCAGCAGCTTAGGCGGGACCCCTAACTACGAGCAGTACTTC; CDR3: CASSLGGTPNYEQYF
D: TRBD1; V: TRBV28; size: NA; J: TRBJ2-3; DNA: TGTGCCAGCAGTTTACCTTGGGACAGCAGCACAGATACGCAGTATTTT; CDR3: CASSLPWDSSTDTQYF
D: TRBD1; V: TRBV6-2/TRBV6-3; size: NA; J: TRBJ1-1; DNA: TGTGCCAGCAGTGACAGGGGTCGGACTGAAGCTTTCTTT; CDR3: CASSDRGRTEAFF
D: NA; V: TRBV5-1; size: NA; J: TRBJ1-1; DNA: TGCGCCAGCAGCTTGCAGTCGGGGAACACTGAAGCTTTCTTT; CDR3: CASSLQSGNTEAFF
D: NA; V: TRBV28; size: NA; J: TRBJ2-2; DNA: TGTGCCAGCAGTTTATTAATTATTCGGGGAGTGGGGATTAACACCGGGGAGCTGTTTTTT; CDR3: CASSLLIIRGVGINTGELFF
D: NA; V: TRBV28; size: few; J: TRBJ1-6; DNA: TGTGCCAGCAGTTTTGAGCCGCCGAATTCACCCCTCCACTTT; CDR3: CASSFEPPNSPLHF
D: NA; V: TRBV4-1; size: NA; J: TRBJ1-2; DNA: TGCGCCAGCAGCCAAGAGCTCCAGTCCCTTAACTATGGCTACACCTTC; CDR3: CASSQELQSLNYGYTF
D: NA; V: TRBV6-5; size: NA; J: TRBJ1-2; DNA: TGTGCCAGCAGCCCGCGGGAGGGAGGCTATGGCTACACCTTC; CDR3: CASSPREGGYGYTF
D: TRBD1; V: TRBV13; size: NA; J: TRBJ2-3; DNA: TGTGCCAGCAGCTCCCGGGGGACAGGGCGGGGAGATACGCAGTATTTT; CDR3: CASSSRGTGRGDTQYF
D: NA; V: TRBV6-2/TRBV6-3; size: NA; J: TRBJ1-5; DNA: TGTGCCAGCAGTTATAAATTGACAGGCAATGAGCCCCAGCATTTT; CDR3: CASSYKLTGNEPQHF
D: NA; V: TRBV30; size: NA; J: TRBJ2-7; DNA: TGTGCCTTCGCAGGGGCATACGAGCAGTACTTC; CDR3: CAFAGAYEQYF
D: TRBD2; V: TRBV20-1; size: NA; J: TRBJ2-1; DNA: TGCAGTGCTAGTAGCGGGACTAGCCCCGGCGATGAGCAGTTCTTC; CDR3: CSASSGTSPGDEQFF
D: NA; V: TRBV5-6; size: NA; J: TRBJ1-4; DNA: TGTGCCAGCAGCTTGGGCTATAATGAAAAACTGTTTTTT; CDR3: CASSLGYNEKLFF
D: TRBD2; V: TRBV5-1; size: NA; J: TRBJ2-1; DNA: TGCGCCAGCAGCCTTCTAGCGGGAGGAGGTGATGAGCAGTTCTTC; CDR3: CASSLLAGGGDEQFF
D: NA; V: TRBV27; size: NA; J: TRBJ2-2; DNA: TGTGCCAGCAGTTTAGAGGGTATAGAAACCGGGGAGCTGTTTTTT; CDR3: CASSLEGIETGELFF
D: NA; V: TRBV7-9; size: NA; J: TRBJ1-2; DNA: TGTGCCAGCAGCACATTAAACTATGGCTACACCTTC; CDR3: CASSTLNYGYTF
D: TRBD1; V: TRBV28; size: NA; J: TRBJ1-3; DNA: TGTGCCAGCAGTGAAACAGGGGGCTCGGGAAACACCATATATTTT; CDR3: CASSETGGSGNTIYF
D: NA; V: TRBV28; size: NA; J: TRBJ1-6; DNA: TGTGCCAGCAGGGGCAGGGAAAATTCACCCCTCCACTTT; CDR3: CASRGRENSPLHF
D: TRBD2; V: TRBV2; size: NA; J: TRBJ2-3; DNA: TGTGCCAGCAGTAGCGGGACTAGCGGGACCTCCTTCACAGATACGCAGTATTTT; CDR3: CASSSGTSGTSFTDTQYF
D: TRBD1; V: TRBV30; size: NA; J: TRBJ1-1; DNA: TGTGCCTGGAGTCCCTTGGGACAGGGCTACATTGAGAACACTGAAGCTTTCTTT; CDR3: CAWSPLGQGYIENTEAFF
D: NA; V: TRBV7-9; size: few; J: TRBJ2-5; DNA: TGTGCCAGCAGCTTAGGTAATCAAGAGACCCAGTACTTC; CDR3: CASSLGNQETQYF
D: NA; V: TRBV21-1; size: NA; J: TRBJ1-6; DNA: TGTGCCAGCGGGCTCGGCGGGGATTCACCCCTCCACTTT; CDR3: CASGLGGDSPLHF
D: TRBD1; V: TRBV7-2; size: NA; J: TRBJ2-1; DNA: TGTGCCAGCAGCTTACGGGGGACAGGGTGGGTAAATGAGCAGTTCTTC; CDR3: CASSLRGTGWVNEQFF
D: TRBD2; V: TRBV7-9; size: NA; J: TRBJ2-3; DNA: TGTGCCAGCAGTCTTCTAGCGGGGGGGACCACAGATACGCAGTATTTT; CDR3: CASSLLAGGTTDTQYF
D: NA; V: TRBV3-1/TRBV3-2; size: NA; J: TRBJ2-1; DNA: TGTGCCAGCAGCCCAACTCGGACTGCAGCCTACAATGAGCAGTTCTTC; CDR3: CASSPTRTAAYNEQFF
D: NA; V: TRBV6-6; size: NA; J: TRBJ1-1; DNA: TGTGCCAGCAGTCAGGTGGGGGCGGGCACTGAAGCTTTCTTT; CDR3: CASSQVGAGTEAFF
D: TRBD1; V: TRBV5-1; size: NA; J: TRBJ2-1; DNA: TGCGCCAGCAGCTTGGTGGCGACAGGGACCAATGAGCAGTTCTTC; CDR3: CASSLVATGTNEQFF
D: NA; V: TRBV5-1; size: NA; J: TRBJ2-7; DNA: TGCGCCAGCAGTTGGGTCGGGACTTCCTACGAGCAGTACTTC; CDR3: CASSWVGTSYEQYF
D: NA; V: TRBV7-3; size: NA; J: TRBJ2-5; DNA: TGTGCCAGCAGCCTCAACCCACCGGGAAAACAAGAGACCCAGTACTTC; CDR3: CASSLNPPGKQETQYF
D: TRBD1; V: TRBV19; size: NA; J: TRBJ1-1; DNA: TGTGCCAGTAGTCAGGGGGGCACTGAAGCTTTCTTT; CDR3: CASSQGGTEAFF
D: TRBD2; V: TRBV5-1; size: NA; J: TRBJ2-3; DNA: TGCGCCAGCAGCTTGACTAGCGGGTTCACAGATACGCAGTATTTT; CDR3: CASSLTSGFTDTQYF
D: NA; V: TRBV2; size: NA; J: TRBJ1-1; DNA: TGTGCCAGCAGTGCCGGGACATGGGGGAACACTGAAGCTTTCTTT; CDR3: CASSAGTWGNTEAFF
D: NA; V: TRBV5-1; size: NA; J: TRBJ1-1; DNA: TGCGCCAGCAGCTTGGGGGACGGGAGAAACACTGAAGCTTTCTTT; CDR3: CASSLGDGRNTEAFF
D: TRBD1; V: TRBV6-4; size: once; J: TRBJ2-6; DNA: TGTGCCAGCAGTGGGACAGGGGGCGCTGGGGCCAACGTCCTGACTTTC; CDR3: CASSGTGGAGANVLTF
D: TRBD1; V: TRBV11-2; size: NA; J: TRBJ1-1; DNA: TGTGCCAGCAGCTTGCAGGGGGCCACAAACACTGAAGCTTTCTTT; CDR3: CASSLQGATNTEAFF
D: NA; V: TRBV19; size: once; J: TRBJ1-5; DNA: TGTGCCAGTAAAAAAGAGTTTTTCCAGCCCCAGCATTTT; CDR3: CASKKEFFQPQHF
D: NA; V: TRBV28; size: once; J: TRBJ1-4; DNA: TGTGCCAGCGGCCCGGGGAAATCTGCAACTAATGAAAAACTGTTTTTT; CDR3: CASGPGKSATNEKLFF
D: NA; V: TRBV11-2; size: NA; J: TRBJ1-3; DNA: TGTGCCAGCAGCCGATCACAGGGCTCGGGAAACACCATATATTTT; CDR3: CASSRSQGSGNTIYF
D: NA; V: TRBV19; size: NA; J: TRBJ2-1; DNA: TGTGCCAGTAGTATAGTAGTTGGACAGCGCGTTTACAATGAGCAGTTCTTC; CDR3: CASSIVVGQRVYNEQFF
D: NA; V: TRBV10-3; size: NA; J: TRBJ1-4; DNA: TGTGCCTCACAGGGCAGAGGAAGTAATGAAAAACTGTTTTTT; CDR3: CASQGRGSNEKLFF
D: NA; V: TRBV13; size: NA; J: TRBJ1-2; DNA: TGTGCCAGCAGCGGGGACTCACCACGACATGGCTACACCTTC; CDR3: CASSGDSPRHGYTF
D: NA; V: TRBV19; size: NA; J: TRBJ1-2; DNA: TGTGCCAGTAGTATACCCCCTTCTCGGGGCTACACCTTC; CDR3: CASSIPPSRGYTF
D: TRBD1; V: TRBV9; size: NA; J: TRBJ1-1; DNA: TGTGCCAGCAGCTCCCAGGGACAGGGGGCCACTGAAGCTTTCTTT; CDR3: CASSSQGQGATEAFF
D: TRBD2; V: TRBV28; size: NA; J: TRBJ2-7; DNA: TGTGCCAGCACCATACCCGGGACTAGCGGTGAGCAGTACTTC; CDR3: CASTIPGTSGEQYF
D: NA; V: TRBV18; size: NA; J: TRBJ1-3; DNA: TGTGCCAGCTCACCACTCTATTCAGCGAGCTCTGGAAACACCATATATTTT; CDR3: CASSPLYSASSGNTIYF
D: NA; V: TRBV15; size: NA; J: TRBJ2-3; DNA: TGTGCCACCAGCAGAGATTTCGCAGGGCGTACAGATACGCAGTATTTT; CDR3: CATSRDFAGRTDTQYF
D: NA; V: TRBV2; size: NA; J: TRBJ1-3; DNA: TGTGCCAGCAGTGTTGGGGGCGCCTCTGGAAACACCATATATTTT; CDR3: CASSVGGASGNTIYF
D: TRBD2; V: TRBV29-1; size: once; J: TRBJ2-5; DNA: TGCAGTGTAGGGGGACTAGCGGGAGAAGAGACCCAGTACTTC; CDR3: CSVGGLAGEETQYF
D: TRBD2; V: TRBV5-6; size: few; J: TRBJ2-1; DNA: TGTGCCAGCAGCTTAGCGGGAGGGATGAGGAATGAGCAGTTCTTC; CDR3: CASSLAGGMRNEQFF
D: NA; V: TRBV12-3/TRBV12-4; size: NA; J: TRBJ1-5; DNA: TGTGCCAGCAGGCCTGATAGTAATCAGCCCCAGCATTTT; CDR3: CASRPDSNQPQHF
D: TRBD1; V: TRBV18; size: NA; J: TRBJ2-1; DNA: TGTGCCAGCTCCCGCGGGACAGGGGGCTACAATGAGCAGTTCTTC; CDR3: CASSRGTGGYNEQFF
D: NA; V: TRBV19; size: NA; J: TRBJ1-1; DNA: TGTGCCACTGGAACAGTGCTGAACACTGAAGCTTTCTTT; CDR3: CATGTVLNTEAFF